This TCR beta chain stems from a study of cytomegalovirus exposure and HLA in healthy donors. Study observations and caveats: Likely technical artifact: a cluster of highly shared sequence variants. Overall, approximately 180 TCR beta chains were annotated as cytomegalovirus-associated.

A multiplex PCR was run with 60 Vbeta primers and 13 Jbeta primers. Data came from immunoSEQ multiplex PCR; TCRdb stores just in-frame clones and leaves some out. The specimen's table records roughly 110,000 clones. With respect to this clone: What it recognizes is unknown.

Nominally healthy donors were sampled, though unrecorded immune exposures were likely. Sequenced: PBMCs. This clonotype originated in a man aged 35-49 years in good health and CMV-seropositive.

The DNA for the CDR3 is TGTGCCAGCAGAGAGGGGACTAGCGGTTATAATGAGCAGTTCTTC. This sequence encodes CASREGTSGYNEQFF. The rearrangement links TRBV2 to TRBJ2-1; 11 bases match TRBD2. The length of the CDR3 is 15 residues. The trim removed 6 bases at V and 7 bases at J, leaving 8 bases unmatched. Per the germline V gene, CDR1 is SNHLY and CDR2 is FYNNEI.